What follows are 28 T cell receptor beta chains derived from one specimen sequenced in a study of cytomegalovirus exposure and HLA in healthy donors. PCR was performed using 60 Vbeta and 13 Jbeta primers. The assay was immunoSEQ multiplex PCR, and TCRdb's table has in-frame clones only and misses some. Of some 57,000 clones listed, roughly 75% are singletons. The sample comprised PBMCs. Receptors were obtained from a woman under 40 in good health and CMV-seronegative.

The rearrangement uses TRBV10-3 and TRBJ2-7, with D possibly matching TRBD2 (6 bases). V lost 10 bases, J lost 6 bases, and 16 bases lay in between. This CDR3 comprises 12 residues. CDR1 is ENHRY, CDR2 SYGVKD, per germline. CDR3 in amino acids: CATEGRRVEQYV. CDR3 nucleotide sequence: TGTGCCACCGAGGGGCGGAGGGTCGAGCAGTACGTC.

The chain has TRBV12-2 and TRBJ2-2; TRBD1 reflects the table's D call only, with no check against the DNA. TRBV12-2 is a pseudogene. This CDR3 contains 14 residues. The CDR3 loop reads CASRPRQDTGELFF. The CDR3 nucleotides are TGTGCAAGTCGCCCCCGACAGGACACCGGGGAGCTGTTTTTT.

The V gene is TRBV6-5, the J gene TRBJ2-2; 8 nucleotides line up with TRBD1. This CDR3 has 15 amino acids. V lost 6 bases and J lost 1; bases outside the gene matches: 4. The germline V gene has CDR1 MNHEY and CDR2 SVGAGI. CDR3 in DNA: TGTGCCAGCAGATCAGACAGGGGGAACACCGGGGAGCTGTTTTTT. This translates into CASRSDRGNTGELFF.

This clone was recorded only once. The chain links TRBV10-3 to TRBJ2-5, with D hard to call. With the DNA end fitting TRBJ2-7 better, the J assignment may be wrong. CDR3 size: 13 residues. Germline-derived CDR1 and CDR2 are ENHRY and SYGVKD. CDR3: CAISEEATYEQYF. In nucleotides, the CDR3 is TGTGCCATCAGTGAGGAGGCTACCTACGAGCAGTACTTC.

Written as DNA, the CDR3 is TGTGCCAGCAGCAGAGGGACTAGCGGGAGTCCCTACGAGCAGTACTTC. Its protein product is CASSRGTSGSPYEQYF. The chain carries TRBV21-1 and TRBJ2-7; the table's D gene call, TRBD2, was not cross checked with the DNA. TRBV21-1 is annotated as a pseudogene. There are 16 residues in the CDR3.

The rearrangement joins TRBV7-6 to TRBJ2-7; 8 bases align to TRBD1. The CDR3 is 15 amino acids. Germline values: CDR1 SGHVS, CDR2 FNYEAQ. Losses at the gene ends were 0 bases for V and 5 bases for J; bases not matched to a gene: 6. CDR3 in amino acids: CASSLAPGGFDEQYF. CDR3 nucleotide sequence: TGTGCCAGCAGCTTAGCTCCAGGGGGCTTCGACGAGCAGTACTTC.

The rearrangement uses TRBV11-2 and TRBJ2-7; 7 bases are shared with TRBD2. This CDR3 region has 15 residues. J gave up 3 bases and V 1 base, and 6 bases lay outside the gene matches. CDR1 SGHAT and CDR2 FQNNGV come from the germline V gene. The CDR3 DNA reads as TGTGCCAGCAGCTTAGTTAGCGGGCCAAACTACGAGCAGTACTTC. It translates to CASSLVSGPNYEQYF.

On this clone itself: The conserved phenylalanine or tryptophan normally closing the CDR3 is absent here, so this likely arose from a read error. The rearrangement links TRBV28 to TRBJ1-5; 7 bases fit TRBD1. The CDR3 has 14 amino acids. V gave up 7 bases and J gave up 4 bases; unmatched junction bases: 7. CDR1 and CDR2 (germline): MDHEN, SYDVKM. The CDR3 loop is CASMKGAQNQPQHL. CDR3 sequence (DNA): TGTGCCAGCATGAAGGGGGCCCAGAATCAGCCCCAGCATCTT.

The chain links TRBV7-2 to TRBJ1-4; D gene unclear. This CDR3 is 15 amino acids long. Germline CDR1 SGHTA, CDR2 FQGNSA. V gave up 5 bases and J gave up 2 bases, with 12 bases separating them. CDR3 loop: CASSPGPWTNEKLFF. CDR3 bases: TGTGCCAGCAGCCCTGGGCCCTGGACTAATGAAAAACTGTTTTTT.

The chain uses TRBV6-6 and TRBJ2-7; D might be TRBD2 (5 bases). Trimming left V 5 bases short and J 4 bases short, with 15 bases between. The CDR3 length is 14 residues. CDR1 and CDR2 from the germline V gene are MNHNY and SVGAGI (reference sequence). The CDR3 region has the DNA TGTGCCAGCAGTCGGACTGGCGGAGGATACGAGCAGTACTTC. This encodes CASSRTGGGYEQYF.

The gene calls are TRBV7-3 and TRBJ1-1, with 12 bases identical to TRBD1. This CDR3 is built from 17 residues. The V segment lost 3 bases and the J segment 1 base; nucleotides outside the gene matches: 6. The germline CDR1 and CDR2 sequences are SGHTA and FQGTGA. CDR3 sequence: CASSFSGTGGGNTEAFF. CDR3 DNA: TGTGCCAGCAGCTTCTCCGGGACAGGGGGCGGGAACACTGAAGCTTTCTTT.

The J gene is TRBJ2-2, the V gene TRBV28; the D is unclear. The CDR3 covers 17 residues. V dropped 6 bases and J dropped 4 bases, with 21 bases sitting between them. Germline CDR1 is MDHEN and CDR2 is SYDVKM. The CDR3 is CASSPREVLVPTGELFF. CDR3 DNA sequence: TGTGCCAGCAGCCCGAGAGAGGTCCTAGTCCCCACCGGGGAGCTGTTTTTT. Combining the CDR3 with reference TRBV28 and TRBJ2-2 gives the whole variable domain DVKVTQSSRYLVKRTGEKVFLECVQDMDHENMFWYRQDPGLGLRLIYFSYDVKMKEKGDIPEGYSVSREKKERFSLILESASTNQTSMYLCASSPREVLVPTGELFFGEGSRLTVL.

J is TRBJ2-6 and V is TRBV6-5; D perhaps matches TRBD2 (5 bases). The CDR3 has 14 amino acids. Germline V gene data show CDR1 as MNHEY and CDR2 as SVGAGI. The germline V and J ends were trimmed by 7 bases and 3 bases, with 10 bases remaining between them. This chain's CDR3 is CASIPAGGANVLTF. The CDR3 nucleotides are TGTGCCAGCATTCCCGCGGGTGGGGCCAACGTCCTGACTTTC.

The chain has TRBV7-6 and TRBJ2-2; D possibly corresponds to TRBD1 (6 bases). V was pared by 5 bases and J by 2 bases, with 15 bases between. The CDR3 totals 16 residues. Germline V gives CDR1 SGHVS, CDR2 FNYEAQ. CDR3 sequence reads: CASSGGQYINTGELFF. CDR3 DNA: TGTGCCAGCAGCGGCGGACAGTACATTAACACCGGGGAGCTGTTTTTT.

The chain employs TRBV29-1 and TRBJ2-7, with no clear D. Germline lookup yields CDR1 SQVTM and CDR2 ANQGSEA. V gave up 4 bases and J gave up 1 base, with 8 bases separating them. The CDR3 totals 12 residues. The CDR3 DNA is TGCAGCGTTGGCTCGGTTTCCTACGAGCAGTACTTC. Its translation is CSVGSVSYEQYF.

This chain connects TRBV21-1 to TRBJ2-1; the D call in the table, TRBD1, was not verified against the DNA. TRBV21-1 is designated a pseudogene. The CDR3 has 15 amino acids. The CDR3 spells CASSKGQGDSGEQFF. The CDR3 DNA reads as TGTGCCAGCAGCAAGGGACAGGGAGACAGCGGTGAGCAGTTCTTC.

The chain carries TRBV4-3 and TRBJ2-2, with D possibly matching TRBD2 (5 bases). Germline V gene data show CDR1 as LGHNA and CDR2 as YSLEER. Trimming cost V 4 bases and J 0 bases, with 9 bases left between them. There are 15 residues in the CDR3. CDR3 bases: TGCGCCAGCAGCCCCGTTAGCGCGAACACCGGGGAGCTGTTTTTT. Translation: CASSPVSANTGELFF.

The V gene is TRBV13, the J gene TRBJ1-2; D is perhaps TRBD1 (5 bases). V was pared by 5 bases and J by 5 bases, with 18 bases between. Germline V gives CDR1 PRHDT, CDR2 FYEKMQ (reference sequence). This CDR3 is 15 amino acids long. This chain's CDR3 is CASSHRGEGRYGYTF. DNA of the CDR3: TGTGCCAGCAGCCACCGGGGGGAGGGGAGGTATGGCTACACCTTC.

The V call is TRBV5-4, the J call TRBJ1-2; no definite D call. Germline CDR1 reads SGHNT; CDR2 reads YYREEE (reference sequence). This CDR3 is 14 amino acids long. The V end was cut by 1 base, the J end by 3 bases, with 10 bases between. The CDR3 DNA follows: TGTGCCAGCAGCTTGCGGGGTGGGTACTATGGCTACACCTTC. Translating gives CASSLRGGYYGYTF.

This chain joins TRBV6-5 and TRBJ1-1, with 7 bases that match TRBD1. Germline CDR1 reads MNHEY; CDR2 reads SVGAGI. There are 15 residues in the CDR3. The J segment lost 1 base and the V segment lost 6 bases, leaving 8 bases of the junction unmatched. The CDR3 region has the DNA TGTGCCAGCAGACCGATTGGGACAGCGAACACTGAAGCTTTCTTT. Protein product: CASRPIGTANTEAFF.

The chain uses TRBV5-4 and TRBJ2-7; maybe TRBD1 (8 bases). Trimming took off 6 bases at V and 3 bases at J, with 16 bases between the two ends. Germline CDR1 is SGHNT and CDR2 is YYREEE (reference sequence). The CDR3 has 14 amino acids. CDR3 sequence reads: CASTKDRDYYEQYF. CDR3 DNA: TGTGCCAGCACCAAGGACAGGGACTACTACGAGCAGTACTTC.

This chain links TRBV5-1 with TRBJ2-7; D is unclear. Germline V gives CDR1 SGHRS, CDR2 YFSETQ. The CDR3 sequence is 11 residues long. V lost 1 base, J lost 5 bases, and 4 bases lay in between. The CDR3 bases are TGCGCCAGCAGCTTGACAGACGAGCAGTACTTC. Its protein product is CASSLTDEQYF.

The chain is built from TRBV6-1 and TRBJ1-2; maybe TRBD1 (6 bases). This CDR3 contains 14 residues. V was trimmed by 10 bases and J by 0 bases, leaving 15 bases between them. From germline, CDR1 is MNHNS and CDR2 SASEGT. Here the CDR3 reads CATRGGGTNYGYTF. The CDR3 DNA reads TGTGCCACCAGGGGAGGGGGAACTAACTATGGCTACACCTTC.

The V gene is TRBV14, the J gene TRBJ1-4; D is possibly TRBD1 (6 bases). Germline lookup yields CDR1 SGHDN and CDR2 FVKESK. With 1 base removed from V and 8 bases from J, the gap between germline ends came to 17 bases. The CDR3 runs 16 residues. The CDR3 DNA sequence: TGTGCCAGCAGCCAAGCGGGGGGCAGAGTTCGGGAAAAACTGTTTTTT. This codes for CASSQAGGRVREKLFF.

The CDR3 here is CASSKARITPQETQYF. CDR3 coding DNA: TGTGCCAGCAGCAAAGCGCGGATAACTCCCCAAGAGACCCAGTACTTC. This chain connects TRBV21-1 to TRBJ2-5; the table's D call TRBD2 went unverified against the DNA. TRBV21-1 is flagged as a pseudogene. The CDR3 loop spans 16 amino acids.

The chain couples TRBV7-7 to TRBJ2-6; D is unresolved. CDR1 and CDR2 from the germline V gene are SSHAT and FNYEAQ (reference sequence). Trimming stripped 5 bases from V and 0 bases from J, with 11 bases between. This CDR3 comprises 16 residues. The CDR3 region has the DNA TGTGCCAGCAGCCCAACCGGCGGCTCTGGGGCCAACGTCCTGACTTTC. Translated: CASSPTGGSGANVLTF.

J is TRBJ2-7 and V is TRBV18; D not resolved. This CDR3 spans 13 amino acids. With 3 bases removed from V and 2 bases from J, the gap between germline ends came to 8 bases. CDR1 KGHSH and CDR2 LQKENI come from the germline V gene. CDR3 nucleotides: TGTGCCAGCTCACCCTTAGAGACCTACGAGCAGTACTTC. It codes for CASSPLETYEQYF.

The chain couples TRBV4-3 to TRBJ1-3; unclear D gene. This CDR3 has 15 amino acids. Germline assignment: CDR1 LGHNA and CDR2 YSLEER. V lost 0 bases and J lost 1, with 7 bases in between. The CDR3 loop reads CASSQDGVSGNTIYF. The CDR3 region has the DNA TGCGCCAGCAGCCAAGACGGGGTGTCTGGAAACACCATATATTTT.